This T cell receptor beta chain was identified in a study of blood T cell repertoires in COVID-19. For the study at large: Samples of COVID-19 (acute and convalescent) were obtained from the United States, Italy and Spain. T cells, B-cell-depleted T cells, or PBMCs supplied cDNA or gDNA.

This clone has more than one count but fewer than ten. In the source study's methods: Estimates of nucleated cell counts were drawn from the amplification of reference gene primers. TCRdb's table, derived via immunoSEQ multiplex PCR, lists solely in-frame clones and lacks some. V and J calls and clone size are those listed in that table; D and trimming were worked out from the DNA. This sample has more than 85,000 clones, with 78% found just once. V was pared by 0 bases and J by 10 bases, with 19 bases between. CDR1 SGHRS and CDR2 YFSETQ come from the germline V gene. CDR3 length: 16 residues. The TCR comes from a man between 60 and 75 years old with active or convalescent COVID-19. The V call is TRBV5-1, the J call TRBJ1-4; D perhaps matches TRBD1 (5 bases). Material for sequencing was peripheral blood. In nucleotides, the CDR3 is TGCGCCAGCAGCTTGGCCGCACGGGGGGTGGCAGGAAAACTGTTTTTT. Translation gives CASSLAARGVAGKLFF.